These 3 T cell receptor beta chains were sequenced from one sample in a study of CD8+CD57+ T cells in acquired aplastic anemia. Patients sequenced had flow cytometry evidence of CD8+CD57+ cell expansion. Genomic DNA served as template for TCR beta VDJ and CDR3 profiling. TCRdb recomputed calls from the reads with MiXCR, one row per CDR3 protein. Of roughly 250,000 distinct CDR3 sequences in the sample, around 82% were seen once. Material for sequencing was sorted CD4+, CD8+, or CD8+CD57+ T cells (not recorded which) from PBMCs. Every receptor here comes from a human donor with aplastic anemia.

The rearrangement uses TRBV24-1 and TRBJ2-7; TRBD2 aligns across 16 bases. The J call is uncertain, as TRBJ2-1 better fits the DNA end. CDR1 and CDR2 from the germline V gene are KGHDR and SFDVKD. The CDR3 loop spans 14 amino acids. This CDR3 reads CATGTSGGGYEQFF. In nucleotides, the CDR3 is TGTGCCACCGGGACTAGCGGGGGGGGGTATGAGCAGTTCTTC.

The chain has TRBV7-8 and TRBJ1-1, with 7 nucleotides matching TRBD1. The germline gives CDR1 SGHVS, CDR2 FQNEAQ. V lost 5 bases, J lost 14 bases, and 20 bases stayed unmatched. The CDR3 contains 15 residues. This chain's CDR3 is CASSSATGPNYGYFF. The CDR3 DNA reads TGTGCCAGCAGCAGTGCGACAGGGCCTAACTATGGCTACTTCTTT.

This chain links TRBV9 with TRBJ1-1, with D unclear. Germline loops: CDR1 SGDLS, CDR2 YYNGEE. This CDR3 comprises 15 residues. V lost 0 bases and J 7 bases, leaving 16 bases between the germline ends. The CDR3 DNA follows: TGTGCCAGCAGCGTAGATCGGCCGAGCAAAGATGAAGCTTTCTTT. Its translation is CASSVDRPSKDEAFF.